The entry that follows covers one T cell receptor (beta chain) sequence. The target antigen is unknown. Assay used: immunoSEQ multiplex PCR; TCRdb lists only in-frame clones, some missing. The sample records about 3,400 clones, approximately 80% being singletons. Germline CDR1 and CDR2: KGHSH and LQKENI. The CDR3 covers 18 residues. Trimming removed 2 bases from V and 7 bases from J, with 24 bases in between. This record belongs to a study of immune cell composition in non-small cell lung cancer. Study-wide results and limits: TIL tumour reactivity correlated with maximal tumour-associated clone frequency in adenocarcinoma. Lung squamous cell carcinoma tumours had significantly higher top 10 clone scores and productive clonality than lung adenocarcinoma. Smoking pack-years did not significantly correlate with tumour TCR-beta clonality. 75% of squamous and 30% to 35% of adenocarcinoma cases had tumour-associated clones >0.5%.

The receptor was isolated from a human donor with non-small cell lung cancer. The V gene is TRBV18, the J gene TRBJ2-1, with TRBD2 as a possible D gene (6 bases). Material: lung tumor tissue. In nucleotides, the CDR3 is TGTGCCAGCTCACCAAGGACGGGCAAACTAGCCCCGGGAAATGAGCAGTTCTTC. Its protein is CASSPRTGKLAPGNEQFF.